These T cell receptor beta chains were read from a single sample in a study of blood T cell repertoires in COVID-19. Clones were read by immunoSEQ multiplex PCR, and TCRdb kept only the in-frame ones, dropping some. The sample yields about 89,000 clones, about 80% seen once. The sequenced sample consisted of peripheral blood. These receptors all come from a woman of 80 years or more with acute or convalescent COVID-19. Both conserved end residues are part of each CDR3. The D gene is left open where the match is weak. The size field is filled for only some rows; it gives once, few, many or a size class.

d_call j_call clone_size v_call cdr3_nt cdr3_aa
. TRBJ2-3 . TRBV12-3/TRBV12-4 TGTGCCAGCAGTACATCGGGTACGCAGTATTTT CASSTSGTQYF
TRBD1 TRBJ1-2 . TRBV7-9 TGTGCCAGCAGCTCCTTAGGGGGCGTCGATGGCTACACCTTC CASSSLGGVDGYTF
TRBD2 TRBJ2-1 once TRBV11-2 TGTGCCAGCAGCCTTGGACTAGCGGGGGTTAATGAGCAGTTCTTC CASSLGLAGVNEQFF
. TRBJ2-5 once TRBV12-2 TGTGCAAGTCCCGAAAACACTGCAGGGAGGTACAAGGAGACCCAGTACTTC CASPENTAGRYKETQYF
. TRBJ1-1 . TRBV5-1 TGCGCCAGCAGCTCTATGACGGGGAACACTGAAGCTTTCTTT CASSSMTGNTEAFF
. TRBJ1-1 . TRBV7-2 TGTGCCAGCAGCCTAAAAGCAGGGGTGAACACTGAAGCTTTCTTT CASSLKAGVNTEAFF
TRBD2 TRBJ2-7 . TRBV7-9 TGTGCCAGCAGCCCGGGAGGCTACGAGCAGTACTTC CASSPGGYEQYF
TRBD1 TRBJ2-1 . TRBV24-1 TGTGCCACCAGTGACGCGGAGGGACAGGGCTTTTCACATGAGCAGTTCTTC CATSDAEGQGFSHEQFF
. TRBJ2-3 once TRBV2 TGTGCCAGCAGCTCCGGGACAGATACGCAGTATTTT CASSSGTDTQYF
. TRBJ2-7 . TRBV3-1/TRBV3-2 TGTGCCAGCATCGATGAACGTAGCGAGCAGTACTTC CASIDERSEQYF
TRBD1 TRBJ2-6 . TRBV29-1 TGCAGCGTTGACGAGGGGGCTGTCTCTGGGGCCAACGTCCTGACTTTC CSVDEGAVSGANVLTF
TRBD2 TRBJ2-1 . TRBV5-1 TGCGCCAGCAGCTTGACCTCCCTATCTAGCGGGGGCCTCAATGAGCAGTTCTTC CASSLTSLSSGGLNEQFF
. TRBJ2-1 . TRBV7-9 TGTGCCAGCAGCTTATGGAGAAATGAGCAGTTCTTC CASSLWRNEQFF
. TRBJ2-7 . TRBV10-1 TGCGCCAGCAGCCGGACAGCCGCCTACGAGCAGTACTTC CASSRTAAYEQYF
. TRBJ1-1 . TRBV3-1/TRBV3-2 TGTGCCAGCAGACCCCCGGGGGTTACTGAAGCTTTCTTT CASRPPGVTEAFF
TRBD2 TRBJ2-7 once TRBV4-1 TGCGCCAGCAGCCAAAGGGCTCTCTCGCGGGAGACTTACTTC CASSQRALSRETYF
TRBD1 TRBJ1-3 . TRBV6-6 TGTGCCAGCAGACCCGTCGCGACAGGGTCTGGAAACACCATATATTTT CASRPVATGSGNTIYF
TRBD2 TRBJ2-3 . TRBV9 TGTGCCAGCAGCGCAATTAGCGGGGTTGGGACAGATACGCAGTATTTT CASSAISGVGTDTQYF
. TRBJ1-1 . TRBV5-1 TGCGCCAGCAGCCTTGGGGCAGGGAACACTGAAGCTTTCTTT CASSLGAGNTEAFF
. TRBJ2-7 . TRBV2 TGTGCCAGCAGTCCAGGGGGGACCTCGGGTGCGAAAGAATACTTC CASSPGGTSGAKEYF
TRBD1 TRBJ2-2 once TRBV18 TGTGCCAGCTCAAGGACACAGGGGCCGAACACCGGGGAGCTGTTTTTT CASSRTQGPNTGELFF
. TRBJ2-3 . TRBV11-3 TGTGCCAGCAGCTTAGATGGTAGCGGAGAAGATACGCAGTATTTT CASSLDGSGEDTQYF
. TRBJ1-3 . TRBV6-6 TGTGCCAGCAGTCCCTGGGGGAGGGGCGAGTCTGGAAACACCATATATTTT CASSPWGRGESGNTIYF
. TRBJ2-1 . TRBV11-3 TGTGCCAGCAGCTTAGGCGGTTTTAGCTCTAAGCAGTTCTTC CASSLGGFSSKQFF
. TRBJ2-2 . TRBV7-9 TGTGCCAGCAGCCCCTACACCGGGGAGCTGTTTTTT CASSPYTGELFF
. TRBJ1-1 . TRBV29-1 TGCAGCGTTGAAGCAGGTTCTAACACTGAAGCTTTCTTT CSVEAGSNTEAFF
TRBD1 TRBJ2-7 . TRBV18 TGTGCCAGCTCCCCCGGGACAGGACCCTACGAGCAGTACTTC CASSPGTGPYEQYF
. TRBJ2-3 . TRBV5-1 TGCGCCAGCAGCTCGGTTGGAGGGACCGCAGATACGCAGTATTTT CASSSVGGTADTQYF
TRBD1 TRBJ2-2 . TRBV18 TGTGCCAGCTCGCCTACAGGGGGCATCGGCGGGGAGCTGTTTTTT CASSPTGGIGGELFF
. TRBJ1-1 . TRBV7-2 TGTGCCAGCAGCCTAGTCCCCCTGGGGCAGGGCACTGAAGCTTTCTTT CASSLVPLGQGTEAFF
. TRBJ2-5 . TRBV18 TGTGCCAGCTCACCTATCCAAGAGACCCAGTACTTC CASSPIQETQYF
TRBD1 TRBJ1-6 . TRBV6-1 TGTGCCAGCAGTGAAGTGGGACAGATAAATTCACCCCTCCACTTT CASSEVGQINSPLHF
TRBD1 TRBJ2-7 . TRBV28 TGTGCCAGCAGTTTTGGCGACAGGGAATACGAGCAGTACTTC CASSFGDREYEQYF
. TRBJ2-3 few TRBV7-2 TGTGCCAGCAGCCCTGACAGCCTCGGCACAGATACGCAGTATTTT CASSPDSLGTDTQYF
TRBD2 TRBJ2-2 . TRBV10-3 TGTGCCATCAGTGAGTGGGGACTAGCGGGAGTCGGAGGGGAGCTGTTTTTT CAISEWGLAGVGGELFF
. TRBJ1-6 . TRBV5-6 TGTGCCAGCAGCCAAAGCGAAAATAATTCACCCCTCCACTTT CASSQSENNSPLHF
TRBD1 TRBJ2-7 . TRBV18 TGTGCCAGCTCAGACCTGGACAGGTCCGAGCAGTACTTC CASSDLDRSEQYF
TRBD2 TRBJ2-7 . TRBV6-5 TGTGCCACCACGGGCGCGGGAGGGGTGGGCGAGCAGTACTTC CATTGAGGVGEQYF
TRBD1 TRBJ2-7 many TRBV18 TGTGCCAGCTCACCGTACAGGGAACAGGGGCAGAGTACCTTC CASSPYREQGQSTF